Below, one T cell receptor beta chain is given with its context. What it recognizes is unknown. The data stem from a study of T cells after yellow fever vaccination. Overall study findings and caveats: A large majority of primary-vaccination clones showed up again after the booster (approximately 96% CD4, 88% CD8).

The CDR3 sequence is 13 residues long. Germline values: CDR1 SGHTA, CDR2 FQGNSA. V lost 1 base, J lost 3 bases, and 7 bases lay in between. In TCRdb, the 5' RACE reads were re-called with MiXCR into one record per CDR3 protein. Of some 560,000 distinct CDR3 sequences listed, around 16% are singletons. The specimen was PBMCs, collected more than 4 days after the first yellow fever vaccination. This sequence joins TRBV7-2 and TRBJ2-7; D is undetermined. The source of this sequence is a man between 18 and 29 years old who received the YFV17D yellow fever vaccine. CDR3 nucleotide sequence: TGTGCCAGCAGCTTAGGAACATTCTACGAGCAGTACTTC. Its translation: CASSLGTFYEQYF.